This T cell receptor beta chain originates from a study of blood T cell repertoires in COVID-19 (dated by TCRdb to the early 2020s). For the wider study: Samples covering the acute and convalescent phases of COVID-19 were provided by collaborators in the United States, Italy and Spain. The material from the prospective study consisted of cDNA or gDNA derived from T cells, B-cell-depleted T cells, or PBMCs. The repertoires were released in a freely available public database meant as a resource for research on the immune response to SARS-CoV-2. Nearly every sample came with metadata listing a de-identified subject ID, COVID-19 status, age in years and sex. Samples came from the ongoing ImmuneRACE study (first 160 participants) plus 1,254 subjects from 6 global collaborators. Where available, HLA class I and class II types were taken from metadata supplied by the sample provider and were not determined by assay-based typing. Subjects who had been exposed to COVID-19, were actively infected with it, or had recovered from it provided the deeply sampled blood TCRbeta repertoires that made up the dataset.

The CDR3 contains 20 residues, cysteine and phenylalanine counted. The only DNA kept is the CDR3, 60 bases in frame from the first base. V is trimmed back by 3 bases and J by 3 bases, and the junction contains 17 bases that no gene match accounts for. Based on the germline V gene, the CDR1 and CDR2 sequences are LGHNA and YNFKEQ. TCRbeta CDR3 regions were amplified from genomic DNA using the immunoSEQ Assay, a bias-controlled multiplex PCR. The study's own analysis went as follows. The number of nucleated cells in each sample was estimated by amplification of reference gene primers within the assay. To quantify the absolute abundance of each unique TCRbeta CDR3 rearrangement, sequence reads were collapsed and filtered. For each sample, productive Simpson clonality was calculated as the square root of Simpson's diversity index over productive rearrangements. The table comes from immuneACCESS by way of TCRdb, which keeps in-frame sequences with V and J called. Part of the clones is missing from these tables; in studies checked, under half for an unresolved V gene and the rest for unknown reasons. That table supplies the V and J calls and clone size; D and trimming were determined from the DNA. The sample records about 49,000 clones, around four fifths of which are singletons. The leading ten clones occupy 2.5% to 3.5% of the sample.

The collaborating institutions used their own protocols to collect whole blood in K2EDTA tubes. Collaborator samples were shipped for TCRbeta analysis as frozen whole blood, isolated PBMCs, or DNA extracted from either sample type. What the authors observed across the whole study: How much clinical and demographic metadata was included differed by source and by participant, and the metadata was provided uncurated.

Concerning this clone: There is no known antigen for this receptor. No much larger clone is present one base from it, and per-base qualities are unavailable.

The receptor was isolated from a woman aged 60 to 75 with acute or convalescent COVID-19. The specimen sequenced was peripheral blood. The chain is assembled from TRBV4-2 and TRBJ2-1, with 10 middle bases fitting TRBD2. The DNA sequence is TGTGCCAGCAGCCATCAGGGGGTGTTAGCGGGAGGTTCGTTCTACAATGAGCAGTTCTTC. Its translation reads: CASSHQGVLAGGSFYNEQFF.